A selection of T cell receptor beta chains follows, all from one sample in a study of response to subunit inactivated influenza vaccine. MiXCR was run by TCRdb on the RT-PCR reads, yielding one entry per CDR3 protein. The data hold 150,000 or so distinct CDR3 sequences, with approximately 11% observed a single time. The sequencing here drew on non-naive T cells sorted from PBMCs, taken roughly 6 weeks after vaccination. These receptors all come from a man over 45 who received an inactivated influenza vaccine. Each CDR3 is given with its conserved first and last residue. Each record gives: D gene, J gene, V gene, clone size, CDR3 protein, CDR3 DNA. A D gene is named only where the DNA matches it firmly. Clone size, where shown, is once, few, many, or a class for clones that have expanded.

>TRBD2|TRBJ2-4|TRBV20-1|.
CSARDVGLAGNEYAKNIQYF
TGCAGTGCTAGAGACGTGGGACTAGCGGGAAATGAATATGCCAAAAACATTCAGTACTTC
>TRBD2|TRBJ2-2|TRBV7-2|many
CAAAGGSTGELFF
TGTGCTGCGGCGGGAGGCTCCACCGGGGAGCTGTTTTTT
>.|TRBJ1-5|TRBV2|few
CASSDRQRNQPQHF
TGTGCCAGCAGTGATCGACAGCGCAATCAGCCCCAGCATTTT
>TRBD2|TRBJ2-3|TRBV20-1|few
CSATGLAVSTDTQYF
TGCAGTGCTACGGGACTAGCGGTTAGCACAGATACGCAGTATTTT
>.|TRBJ2-5|TRBV20-1|few
CSASTQETQYF
TGCAGTGCTTCAACGCAAGAGACCCAGTACTTC
>.|TRBJ2-2|TRBV5-6|.
CASSSPPGRRGSGELFF
TGTGCCAGCAGCTCTCCGCCAGGCCGCCGAGGTAGCGGGGAGCTGTTTTTT
>TRBD2|TRBJ2-3|TRBV7-2|many
CASSLSGLAQYF
TGTGCCAGCAGCTTATCCGGACTAGCGCAGTATTTT
>.|TRBJ1-4|TRBV11-2|once
CASSLGAVTEKLFF
TGTGCCAGCAGCTTAGGAGCAGTTACTGAAAAACTGTTTTTT
>.|TRBJ2-5|TRBV5-1|many
CASSLDFETQYF
TGCGCCAGCAGCTTGGATTTCGAGACCCAGTACTTC
>TRBD1|TRBJ1-1|TRBV28|few
CASSKTGWTEAFF
TGTGCCAGCAGTAAGACAGGGTGGACTGAAGCTTTCTTT
>.|TRBJ2-1|TRBV7-2|many
CASSLVVLRLGDNEQFF
TGTGCCAGCAGCTTAGTCGTTTTGAGGCTTGGAGACAATGAGCAGTTCTTC
>.|TRBJ2-1|TRBV20-1|many
CSANEGGTYNEQFF
TGCAGTGCTAATGAGGGAGGAACCTACAATGAGCAGTTCTTC
>.|TRBJ1-5|TRBV4-3|many
CASSQGLRNQPQHF
TGCGCCAGCAGCCAAGGGCTCCGCAATCAGCCCCAGCATTTT
>TRBD2|TRBJ2-2|TRBV5-1|.
CASKPGASGRTGELFF
TGCGCCAGCAAGCCTGGAGCTAGCGGGAGGACCGGGGAGCTGTTTTTT
>TRBD1|TRBJ1-3|TRBV10-3|few
CAMGTDRASSGNTIYF
TGTGCCATGGGGACGGACAGGGCCAGCTCTGGAAACACCATATATTTT
>TRBD1|TRBJ2-4|TRBV10-3|.
CAISEGGPSGYGKNIQYF
TGTGCCATCAGTGAAGGGGGCCCTTCGGGCTATGGCAAAAACATTCAGTACTTC
>.|TRBJ1-2|TRBV18|few
CASSSQDGLWKLSGYTF
TGTGCCAGCTCATCTCAGGACGGACTTTGGAAATTGAGTGGCTACACCTTC
>.|TRBJ1-2|TRBV4-3|.
CASSRGQHNYGYTF
TGCGCCAGCAGCCGAGGACAGCATAACTATGGCTACACCTTC
>.|TRBJ2-7|TRBV7-2|.
CASSPQGPGQQYF
TGTGCCAGCAGCCCACAGGGTCCGGGACAGCAGTACTTC
>.|TRBJ2-1|TRBV20-1|.
CSVRRAWEQFF
TGCAGTGTAAGAAGAGCTTGGGAGCAGTTCTTC
>TRBD1|TRBJ2-1|TRBV12-3/TRBV12-4|once
CASSLDPPGGASYNEQFF
TGTGCCAGCAGTTTAGACCCCCCAGGGGGAGCATCCTACAATGAGCAGTTCTTC
>.|TRBJ1-2|TRBV11-2|.
CASSAGVGDYGYTF
TGTGCCAGCAGCGCCGGGGTGGGGGACTATGGCTACACCTTC
>TRBD2|TRBJ2-3|TRBV11-2|many
CASSLVFAGLAAPYADTQYF
TGTGCCAGCAGCTTAGTCTTTGCGGGACTAGCGGCCCCATATGCAGATACGCAGTATTTT
>TRBD1|TRBJ1-3|TRBV14|.
CTSSGTGLSSGNTIYF
TGTACCAGCAGCGGGACAGGCCTCAGCTCTGGAAACACCATATATTTT
>.|TRBJ2-1|TRBV5-1|many
CASSQMDGNEQFF
TGCGCCAGCAGCCAAATGGACGGGAATGAGCAGTTCTTC
>TRBD2|TRBJ2-1|TRBV12-3/TRBV12-4|many
CASSWASGGLNEQFF
TGTGCCAGCAGTTGGGCTAGCGGGGGACTCAATGAGCAGTTCTTC
>.|TRBJ2-7|TRBV6-1|.
CASSEANLKLYEQYF
TGTGCCAGCAGTGAAGCCAACCTTAAACTCTACGAGCAGTACTTC
>TRBD2|TRBJ2-7|TRBV3-1|.
CASSQEGSGSFYEQYF
TGTGCCAGCAGCCAAGAGGGCAGCGGGAGTTTCTACGAGCAGTACTTC
>.|TRBJ2-1|TRBV12-3/TRBV12-4|.
CASSLLEGARGFF
TGTGCCAGCAGTTTACTGGAGGGGGCCCGGGGGTTCTTC
>.|TRBJ1-1|TRBV7-2|many
CASSLGGPATEAFF
TGTGCCAGCAGCTTAGGGGGACCTGCCACTGAAGCTTTCTTT
>TRBD2|TRBJ2-2|TRBV29-1|.
CSVEDRGRGNTGELFF
TGCAGCGTTGAAGATCGCGGGAGAGGGAACACCGGGGAGCTGTTTTTT
>.|TRBJ2-7|TRBV19|.
CASSIMRGPTYEQYF
TGTGCCAGTAGTATTATGAGGGGCCCAACCTACGAGCAGTACTTC
>.|TRBJ1-2|TRBV4-1|many
CASSQGGYNGYTF
TGCGCCAGCAGCCAAGGAGGGTACAATGGCTACACCTTC
>.|TRBJ2-7|TRBV6-2/TRBV6-3|many
CASSYSRLTGHYEQYF
TGTGCCAGCAGTTACTCCCGCTTGACAGGCCACTACGAGCAGTACTTC
>.|TRBJ2-3|TRBV5-1|.
CASSFFSGATDTQYF
TGCGCCAGCAGCTTCTTTAGTGGTGCCACAGATACGCAGTATTTT
>TRBD2|TRBJ2-1|TRBV11-2|.
CASSLGGTSGGLEQFF
TGTGCCAGCAGCTTAGGTGGGACTAGTGGGGGGCTCGAGCAGTTCTTC
>.|TRBJ2-5|TRBV7-2|.
CASSLARLKETQYF
TGTGCCAGCAGCTTAGCGCGATTAAAAGAGACCCAGTACTTC
>.|TRBJ2-1|TRBV6-5|.
CASSSPLAYEQFF
TGTGCCAGCAGTTCCCCCCTAGCCTATGAGCAGTTCTTC
>.|TRBJ2-7|TRBV4-3|many
CASSQEPRGDEQYF
TGCGCCAGCAGCCAAGAGCCTAGGGGCGACGAGCAGTACTTC
>TRBD2|TRBJ2-1|TRBV5-1|many
CASSLIGGARNEQFF
TGCGCCAGCAGCCTGATCGGGGGGGCCAGGAATGAGCAGTTCTTC
>.|TRBJ2-7|TRBV6-1|few
CASSEAGYYEQYF
TGTGCCAGCAGTGAGGCAGGTTATTACGAGCAGTACTTC
>TRBD2|TRBJ2-1|TRBV7-2|few
CASSADLAGYNEQFF
TGTGCCAGCAGCGCCGACTTAGCGGGGTACAATGAGCAGTTCTTC
>TRBD1|TRBJ1-5|TRBV28|.
CASTPGGWQPQHF
TGTGCCAGCACCCCAGGGGGGTGGCAGCCCCAGCATTTT
>.|TRBJ2-1|TRBV28|few
CASNSPGGAEQFF
TGTGCCAGCAATTCCCCAGGAGGGGCTGAGCAGTTCTTC
>.|TRBJ2-7|TRBV2|.
CATRGGAFIEQYF
TGTGCCACCCGCGGCGGGGCCTTCATCGAGCAGTACTTC
>TRBD1|TRBJ2-3|TRBV4-1|many
CASSQAPTGASTDTQYF
TGCGCCAGCAGCCAAGCCCCTACAGGGGCCAGCACAGATACGCAGTATTTT
>TRBD1|TRBJ2-1|TRBV7-2|many
CASSLAPGQGNSEQFF
TGTGCCAGCAGCTTAGCCCCGGGACAGGGTAATAGTGAGCAGTTCTTC
>.|TRBJ1-6|TRBV20-1|few
CSARVPAGDNSPLHF
TGCAGTGCTAGAGTCCCGGCAGGTGACAATTCACCCCTCCACTTT
>.|TRBJ2-2|TRBV29-1|many
CSAGLGVGTGELFF
TGCAGCGCCGGTTTAGGGGTAGGGACCGGGGAGCTGTTTTTT
>.|TRBJ2-7|TRBV28|.
CASTRGYEQYF
TGTGCCAGCACTAGGGGCTACGAGCAGTACTTC
>.|TRBJ2-2|TRBV25-1|few
CASTPGAGELFF
TGTGCCAGCACCCCAGGCGCCGGGGAGCTGTTTTTT
>.|TRBJ2-1|TRBV7-9|many
CASSLDATSYNEQFF
TGTGCCAGCAGCTTAGATGCGACTAGCTACAATGAGCAGTTCTTC
>.|TRBJ2-7|TRBV20-1|many
CSARKQPISYEQYF
TGCAGTGCTAGAAAACAGCCCATCTCCTACGAGCAGTACTTC
>.|TRBJ2-6|TRBV9|.
CASSVARQAEGANVLTF
TGTGCCAGCAGCGTAGCTAGGCAAGCCGAAGGGGCTAACGTCCTGACTTTC
>.|TRBJ2-7|TRBV7-9|many
CASSLAVGGLHYEQYF
TGTGCCAGCAGCTTAGCAGTAGGAGGGCTCCACTACGAGCAGTACTTC
>.|TRBJ1-6|TRBV15|many
CATSRGKVQNNSPLHF
TGTGCCACCAGCAGAGGGAAGGTGCAGAATAATTCACCCCTCCACTTT